This T cell receptor beta chain was sequenced in a study of Graves' ophthalmopathy and Graves' hyperthyroidism (dated by TCRdb to about 2018). At the level of the whole study: Peripheral blood was collected at initial diagnosis, before any treatment. Once sampling was done, hyperthyroidism patients were given methimazole at a starting dose of 30 mg daily, while ophthalmopathy patients were given high-dose intravenous methylprednisolone. In roughly six hyperthyroidism patients, the T-cell repertoires found in thyroid tissue were compared with those found in blood. The study used signatures of the TCR beta repertoire to tell Graves' ophthalmopathy apart from Graves' hyperthyroidism and to predict which patients would progress to ophthalmopathy. In total, approximately 130 blood samples were TCR-sequenced: around 42 ophthalmopathy, some 75 hyperthyroidism and some 17 hyperthyroidism-to-ophthalmopathy patients. An independent validation cohort comprised under 20 hyperthyroidism patients and about 16 patients who later progressed from hyperthyroidism to ophthalmopathy. A discovery set of 90 to 100 patients (around 44 ophthalmopathy, 57 stable hyperthyroidism) was enrolled to explore V-J signatures distinguishing ophthalmopathy from hyperthyroidism. Overall study outcomes, separate from this receptor: In validation, the model predicted ophthalmopathy progression with 55% to 71% sensitivity and roughly 72% specificity; roughly 11 predicted patients were CT-confirmed with GO in a median of approximately six months. Sample size was not statistically predetermined, and group allocation was not concealed from the investigators. Among expanded thyroid clonotypes with frequency above 0.001, most also showed up in blood, which suggests that blood repertoires may reflect the thyroid immune response. The 13-signature model separated ophthalmopathy from stable hyperthyroidism with around 90% sensitivity and less than 83% specificity in cross-validation, and 80%/75% in the test set.

The ophthalmopathy patients had moderately to severely active disease, with a Clinical Activity Score of 3 or higher, a NOSPECS grade of 4 or higher, and a disease duration of less than 3 months. Patients with other autoimmune diseases, uncontrolled infections, pregnancy or lactation were excluded from the study. Diagnosis relied on clinical symptoms, serum thyroxine, TRAb, thyroid ultrasound and orbital computed tomography. Using Ficoll-Paque density gradient centrifugation, PBMCs were isolated from 9 to 10 ml of fresh peripheral blood. Total RNA was extracted with Trizol reagent and quality-checked on an Agilent 2100 Bioanalyzer. This clonotype was observed once. Its recognized antigen is unknown. The CDR3 end shows no conserved phenylalanine or tryptophan, and so a read error is likely. For repertoire sequencing, the TCR beta CDR3 regions were amplified from RNA transcripts. HTBI primers and the Qiagen OneStep RT-PCR kit were used in a first-round RT-PCR, which was followed by a second-round multiplex PCR, size selection and purification. The libraries underwent paired-end sequencing with 100 bp reads on an Illumina HiSeq2000. The authors' analysis ran thus. SOAPnuke was used to process the reads, throwing out any read that had adapters, had uncalled bases, had a mean Phred below 15, or lacked an exact constant-primer or identifier match. COPE v1.2.5 was used to merge high-quality paired reads. Each unique nucleotide sequence was defined as a clonotype, and clonotypes were aligned to IMGT TRB V, D and J references with MiTCR v1.1. The analysis was limited to V-J combinations with a frequency above 0.0001, which together covered 99.2% of the repertoires. For each V-J combination, a TCR clonal expansion and chaos score was defined as F50 clonal expansion divided by the chaos observed in the TCRdist matrix. Welch's t-statistics and random forest were used to reduce features to about a dozen V-J combinations, which were fed into a naive Bayes classifier. Thyroid-blood repertoire similarity was quantified with the Morisita-Horn index. TCRdb itself trimmed the public reads at Q25 with fastp, ran MiXCR and retained productive beta chains. Entries are consolidated by CDR3 protein sequence, retaining the most common genes and DNA. None of the V and J calls come from the authors' own analysis; TCRdb made them. The sample data list over 650,000 distinct CDR3 sequences, and over 40% of these were observed just once. Clones ranked in the top ten supply about 3.3% of the sample.

The CDR3 is 18 residues long, counting both termini. This entry keeps only the CDR3 DNA: 54 bases, framed from base 1. Reading the germline V gene gives CDR1 SGHTA and CDR2 FQGNSA. The junction shows trimming of 5 bases on V and 0 bases on J, and the gene matches do not reach 14 bases of it. The chain employs TRBV7-2 and TRBJ2-7; the central 9 bases match TRBD1. Material: peripheral blood. The origin of this receptor is an adult man with Graves' ophthalmopathy. The DNA sequence is as follows: TGTGCCAGCAGCCCGAGGATACAGGGGGCTTTCCTCTCCTACGAGCAGTACCTC. Translated, it reads CASSPRIQGAFLSYEQYL.